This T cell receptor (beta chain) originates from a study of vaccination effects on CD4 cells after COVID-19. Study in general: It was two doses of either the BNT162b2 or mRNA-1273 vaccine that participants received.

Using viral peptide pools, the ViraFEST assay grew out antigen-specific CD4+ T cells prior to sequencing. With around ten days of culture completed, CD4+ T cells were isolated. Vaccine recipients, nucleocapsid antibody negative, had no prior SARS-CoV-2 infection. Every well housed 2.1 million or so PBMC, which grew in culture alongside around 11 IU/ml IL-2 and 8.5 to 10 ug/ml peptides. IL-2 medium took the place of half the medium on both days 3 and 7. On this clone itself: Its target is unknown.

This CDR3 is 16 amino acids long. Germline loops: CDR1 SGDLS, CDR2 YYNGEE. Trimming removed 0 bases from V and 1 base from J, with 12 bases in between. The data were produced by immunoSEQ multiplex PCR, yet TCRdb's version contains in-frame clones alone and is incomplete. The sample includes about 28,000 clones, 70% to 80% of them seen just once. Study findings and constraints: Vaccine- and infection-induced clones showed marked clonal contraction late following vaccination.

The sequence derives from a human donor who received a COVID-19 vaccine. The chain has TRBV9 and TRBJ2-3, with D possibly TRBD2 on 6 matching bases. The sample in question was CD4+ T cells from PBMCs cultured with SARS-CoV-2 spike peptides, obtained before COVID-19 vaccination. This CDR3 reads CASSVGLAIRTDTQYF. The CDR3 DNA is TGTGCCAGCAGCGTAGGGCTAGCGATCCGCACAGATACGCAGTATTTT.